The 15 T cell receptor beta chains below come from one sample, sequenced in a study of Graves' ophthalmopathy and Graves' hyperthyroidism. Amplification of the TCR beta CDR3 regions used RNA transcripts (as template). In the first round, RT-PCR was carried out with HTBI primers, and a multiplex PCR formed the second round. In TCRdb, the multiplex PCR reads were re-called with MiXCR into one record per CDR3 protein. The table lists 400,000 or so distinct CDR3 sequences, about 16% of them singletons. Sequences were obtained from peripheral blood. The receptor source for this set is a woman aged 18-29 years with stable Graves' hyperthyroidism.

In this sample, this clonotype turned up many times. The rearrangement joins TRBV6-4 to TRBJ2-2; TRBD1 is a possible D gene (5 bases). The CDR3 is 15 residues long. With 6 bases removed from V and 0 bases from J, the gap between germline ends came to 11 bases. CDR1 is MRHNA and CDR2 is SNTAGT in the germline V gene. DNA of the CDR3: TGTGCCAGCAGACAGGACGCCGCGAACACCGGGGAGCTGTTTTTT. As protein: CASRQDAANTGELFF.

This clonotype has a count of ten or more. CDR3 coding DNA: TGTGCTAGTGGTTCCCGGGGACTTAGGCAGTACTTC. Amino acid sequence: CASGSRGLRQYF. This chain connects TRBV12-5 to TRBJ2-7; maybe TRBD2 (6 bases). V was pared by 4 bases and J by 9 bases, with 13 bases between. The CDR3 consists of 12 residues. Germline V gives CDR1 LGHNT, CDR2 FRNRAP.

The CDR3: CASSPRDRRFNSPLHF. DNA for the CDR3: TGTGCCAGCAGCCCAAGGGACAGGCGGTTCAATTCACCCCTCCACTTT. The chain combines TRBV7-2 with TRBJ1-6, with 8 bases aligning to TRBD1. The trim removed 5 bases at V and 7 bases at J, leaving 10 bases unmatched. Germline V CDR1 and CDR2: SGHTA, FQGNSA. The CDR3 sequence is 16 residues long.

This clonotype was recorded many times. The chain couples TRBV6-2 or TRBV6-3 to TRBJ1-1; no definite D call. The CDR3 extends over 12 amino acids. Germline V lookup: CDR1 MNHEY, CDR2 SVGEGT. The germline V and J ends were trimmed by 5 bases and 7 bases, with 11 bases remaining between them. The CDR3 nucleotides are TGTGCCAGCAGTAGAACCGACATTGAAGCTTTCTTT. Protein sequence: CASSRTDIEAFF.

This clonotype was seen many times. J is TRBJ1-1 and V is TRBV19, with 7 bases matching TRBD1. The J segment lost 4 bases and the V segment lost 2 bases, leaving 13 bases of the junction unmatched. The CDR3 runs 17 residues. The V gene's germline CDR1 is LNHDA and CDR2 SQIVND (reference sequence). CDR3 loop: CASSIRRGQLGGTEAFF. The CDR3 DNA reads as TGTGCCAGTAGTATACGGAGGGGGCAATTGGGGGGCACTGAAGCTTTCTTT.

This clonotype was seen many times. This chain joins TRBV29-1 and TRBJ1-1, with D tentatively TRBD1 (5 bases). The CDR3 totals 14 residues. Germline V gene lookup returns CDR1 SQVTM and CDR2 ANQGSEA. The V gene lost 6 bases and the J gene lost 1 base, with 15 bases spanning the gap. This CDR3 is CSVGLGASNTEAFF. CDR3 DNA sequence: TGCAGCGTCGGCCTCGGGGCCTCGAACACTGAAGCTTTCTTT.

This clonotype was picked up many times. The chain links TRBV6-5 to TRBJ1-1; D gene uncertain. Trimming removed 4 bases from V and 2 bases from J, with 8 bases in between. The CDR3 loop spans 13 amino acids. Germline CDR1 is MNHEY and CDR2 is SVGAGI. CDR3 sequence reads: CASSFGINTEAFF. DNA for the CDR3: TGTGCCAGCAGTTTTGGCATAAACACTGAAGCTTTCTTT.

This clonotype was observed many times. A read error may account for a junction end that differs from germline. The chain links TRBV6-5 to TRBJ2-5, with 10 bases matching TRBD2. Germline CDR1 reads MNHEY; CDR2 reads SVGAGI. CDR3 length: 13 amino acids. The CDR3 protein is CASSYPTSGRPLF. CDR3 nucleotide sequence: TGTGCCAGCAGTTACCCGACTAGCGGGCGCCCTTTATTC.

CDR3 sequence reads: CASSFEGLYQETQYF. In DNA form, the CDR3 reads TGTGCCAGCAGTTTCGAGGGATTGTACCAAGAGACCCAGTACTTC. The chain employs TRBV12-3 or TRBV12-4 and TRBJ2-5; perhaps TRBD2 as D (5 bases). There are 15 residues in the CDR3. The V gene lost 3 bases and the J gene lost 0 bases, with 11 bases spanning the gap.

The rearrangement links TRBV6-4 to TRBJ2-2; D is undetermined. V lost 5 bases and J lost 5, with 15 bases in between. Per germline, CDR1 MRHNA and CDR2 SNTAGT. The CDR3 is 15 amino acids. In DNA, the CDR3 is TGTGCCAGCAGTCCGGAGTTGAGTTTAACCGGGGAGCTGTTTTTT. Translating it yields CASSPELSLTGELFF.

The gene calls are TRBV6-4 and TRBJ1-2; D uncertain. Between the trimmed V and J ends, which lost 3 bases and 7 bases, there was a span of 12 bases. The germline V gene has CDR1 MRHNA and CDR2 SNTAGT. The CDR3 has 13 residues. The DNA of the CDR3 is TGTGCCAGCAGTGAGTCGGTCACGGGTGGCTACACCTTC. The encoded protein is CASSESVTGGYTF.

This clonotype has at least ten counts. J is TRBJ2-7 and V is TRBV7-9, with 7 bases that match TRBD1. This CDR3 is 16 amino acids long. Germline values: CDR1 SEHNR, CDR2 FQNEAQ (reference sequence). The J segment lost 4 bases and the V segment lost 4 bases, leaving 13 bases of the junction unmatched. The CDR3 loop is CASSYGTVTPLYEQYF. For the CDR3, the DNA is TGTGCCAGCAGCTACGGGACAGTCACCCCCCTTTACGAGCAGTACTTC.

This clonotype was seen a handful of times. The genes are TRBV11-2 and TRBJ2-5; D is perhaps TRBD1 (5 bases). Germline V CDR1 and CDR2: SGHAT, FQNNGV. V was shortened by 7 bases and J by 3 bases, with 12 bases between the two germline ends. This CDR3 is 13 amino acids long. CDR3 sequence (DNA): TGTGCCAGCACCCGGCGACAGAAAGAGACCCAGTACTTC. Translating gives CASTRRQKETQYF.

This clonotype has a count of ten or more. CDR3 nucleotide sequence: TGTGCCAGCAGCTCCTTTGGGGGGGGCATTGGGGCCAACGTCCTGACTTTC. Translation: CASSSFGGGIGANVLTF. The chain uses TRBV6-4 and TRBJ2-6; D perhaps matches TRBD2 (7 bases). Germline-derived CDR1 and CDR2 are MRHNA and SNTAGT. The V end was cut by 6 bases, the J end by 3 bases, with 18 bases between. The CDR3 is made up of 17 amino acids.

This clonotype was seen repeatedly, ten times or more. The chain has TRBV6-2 or TRBV6-3 and TRBJ1-5; TRBD1 agrees at 7 bases. This CDR3 has 14 amino acids. The V gene end was trimmed by 7 bases and the J gene end by 0 bases; junction bases not matched to a gene: 3. Germline V CDR1 and CDR2: MNHEY, SVGEGT. The CDR3 nucleotides read TGTGCCAGCAAGCAGGGGGATAGCAATCAGCCCCAGCATTTT. Protein product: CASKQGDSNQPQHF.